These 21 T cell receptor beta chains share one sample of origin, sequenced in a study of cytomegalovirus exposure and HLA in healthy donors. PCR primers comprised 60 Vbeta and 13 Jbeta primers. Data came from immunoSEQ multiplex PCR; TCRdb stores just in-frame clones and leaves some out. The sample has some 62,000 clones; around 87% are singletons. The sequencing input was PBMCs. Receptors originate from a man aged 18-30 years in good health and CMV-seronegative.

Comment on this clone: Germline is not matched at one junction end, which may reflect a read error. The chain recombines TRBV2 with TRBJ2-7; D call uncertain. The CDR3 is 11 residues long. CDR1 and CDR2 (germline): SNHLY, FYNNEI. In DNA, the CDR3 is TGTGCCAGCAGTGACCCCTTCGAGGAGTACTTC. This encodes CASSDPFEEYF. Combining the CDR3 with reference TRBV2 and TRBJ2-7 gives the whole variable domain EPEVTQTPSHQVTQMGQEVILRCVPISNHLYFYWYRQILGQKVEFLVSFYNNEISEKSEIFDDQFSVERPDGSNFTLKIRSTKLEDSAMYFCASSDPFEEYFGPGTRLTVT.

The V call is TRBV27, the J call TRBJ1-2, with D hard to call. Trimming removed 5 bases from V and 0 bases from J, with 7 bases in between. Germline V gives CDR1 MNHEY, CDR2 SMNVEV (reference sequence). There are 13 residues in the CDR3. The chain's CDR3 is CASSPTANYGYTF. CDR3 coding DNA: TGTGCCAGCAGTCCTACAGCTAACTATGGCTACACCTTC.

This clone has just a few counts. This sample also contains other DNA sequences that code for the same CDR3. The V gene is TRBV9, the J gene TRBJ2-5, with 8 bases lining up with TRBD1. J lost 1 base, V lost 2 bases, and 4 bases had no gene match. The germline V gene encodes CDR1 SGDLS and CDR2 YYNGEE. The CDR3 contains 15 residues. CDR3 nucleotide sequence: TGTGCCAGCAGCGTCGGACAGGGCATCCAAGAGACCCAGTACTTC. The encoded protein is CASSVGQGIQETQYF.

The chain links TRBV5-4 to TRBJ2-7, with D uncertain. Trimming stripped 0 bases from V and 4 bases from J, with 5 bases between. Germline CDR1 SGHNT, CDR2 YYREEE (reference sequence). The CDR3 covers 12 residues. The DNA of the CDR3 is TGTGCCAGCAGCTTGGAGAGGTACGAGCAGTACTTC. Translated, it gives CASSLERYEQYF. Full variable domain (rest looked up from reference TRBV5-4 and TRBJ2-7): ETGVTQSPTHLIKTRGQQVTLRCSSQSGHNTVSWYQQALGQGPQFIFQYYREEENGRGNFPPRFSGLQFPNYSSELNVNALELDDSALYLCASSLERYEQYFGPGTRLTVT.

The gene calls are TRBV29-1 and TRBJ2-1; D is possibly TRBD1 (6 bases). Germline CDR1 and CDR2: SQVTM and ANQGSEA. Trimming shortened V by 6 bases and J by 2 bases, and 20 bases separated the two germline ends. CDR3 length: 16 residues. CDR3 nucleotide sequence: TGCAGCGTGGTGATGATTCAGGGGTTAACCTACAATGAGCAGTTCTTC. As protein: CSVVMIQGLTYNEQFF.

V is TRBV15 and J is TRBJ1-6; tentative D call: TRBD1 (5 bases). V was trimmed by 7 bases and J by 10 bases, leaving 14 bases between them. The CDR3 covers 13 residues. Germline loops: CDR1 LNHNV, CDR2 YYDKDF (reference sequence). The CDR3 DNA reads as TGTGCCACCACCCGGGACTTCAAATCACCCCTCCACTTT. It translates to CATTRDFKSPLHF. Together with reference TRBV15 and TRBJ1-6, the CDR3 gives the full variable domain: DAMVIQNPRYQVTQFGKPVTLSCSQTLNHNVMYWYQQKSSQAPKLLFHYYDKDFNNEADTPDNFQSRRPNTSFCFLDIRSPGLGDTAMYLCATTRDFKSPLHFGNGTRLTVT.

This clone occurred once. The rearrangement uses TRBV29-1 and TRBJ2-7, with 7 bases matching TRBD1. J gave up 3 bases and V 3 bases, and 5 bases lay outside the gene matches. Germline V gene data show CDR1 as SQVTM and CDR2 as ANQGSEA. This CDR3 contains 13 residues. The CDR3 DNA sequence: TGCAGCGTTGACGGCAGGGGGTACTACGAGCAGTACTTC. Translated, it gives CSVDGRGYYEQYF.

This chain joins TRBV4-2 and TRBJ2-3; possibly TRBD2 for D (6 bases). Germline V gene sequence: CDR1 LGHNA, CDR2 YNFKEQ. V lost 0 bases and J lost 2, with 15 bases in between. This CDR3 spans 17 amino acids. CDR3 in DNA: TGTGCCAGCAGCCAAGAGTCCCCTAGCGCCTTCACAGATACGCAGTATTTT. It translates to CASSQESPSAFTDTQYF.

The V call is TRBV2, the J call TRBJ1-2; TRBD1 matches 7 bases. Germline V gene data show CDR1 as SNHLY and CDR2 as FYNNEI. V was clipped by 6 bases and J by 1 base; unmatched bases: 5. The CDR3 length is 14 residues. CDR3 DNA sequence: TGTGCCAGCAGGGGACAGTCGAGTAACTATGGCTACACCTTC. Its translation: CASRGQSSNYGYTF. Filled out from reference TRBV2 and TRBJ1-2, the complete variable domain reads EPEVTQTPSHQVTQMGQEVILRCVPISNHLYFYWYRQILGQKVEFLVSFYNNEISEKSEIFDDQFSVERPDGSNFTLKIRSTKLEDSAMYFCASRGQSSNYGYTFGSGTRLTVV.

In DNA, the CDR3 is TGCAGCGTAGAGACAGGGGAAGAGACCCAGTACTTC. Its protein product is CSVETGEETQYF. The rearrangement uses TRBV29-1 and TRBJ2-5; 8 positions match TRBD1. Germline V CDR1 and CDR2: SQVTM, ANQGSEA. V was pared by 6 bases and J by 3 bases, with 3 bases of the junction left unmatched. The CDR3 totals 12 residues.

This clone came up a few times. The chain combines TRBV5-4 with TRBJ1-4; TRBD1 agrees at 7 bases. In germline, CDR1 is SGHNT, CDR2 YYREEE (reference sequence). V shed 4 bases and J 5 bases; nucleotides not matched to a gene: 5. CDR3 size: 14 residues. The DNA for the CDR3 is TGTGCCAGCAGCCTACAGGGGAGCAATGAAAAACTGTTTTTT. This codes for CASSLQGSNEKLFF.

The V call is TRBV2, the J call TRBJ1-6, with 7 bases aligning to TRBD1. The CDR3 runs to 17 residues. The junction had 11 bases not matched to a gene; V was cut back by 3 bases and J by 6 bases. The germline V gene has CDR1 SNHLY and CDR2 FYNNEI. The DNA for the CDR3 is TGTGCCAGCAGTGAGTCGTTAAGACAGGGTGTTAATTCACCCCTCCACTTT. Translated: CASSESLRQGVNSPLHF.

This chain links TRBV27 with TRBJ1-2; 11 bases are a match to TRBD1. V shed 6 bases and J 7 bases; nucleotides not matched to a gene: 10. The germline gives CDR1 MNHEY, CDR2 SMNVEV (reference sequence). The CDR3 loop spans 15 amino acids. This CDR3 reads CASSAPGQGAGGYTF. In nucleotides, the CDR3 is TGTGCCAGCAGCGCACCCGGACAGGGGGCGGGTGGCTACACCTTC.

The chain links TRBV5-4 to TRBJ1-1, with unresolved D. The V gene's germline CDR1 is SGHNT and CDR2 YYREEE (reference sequence). The CDR3 runs to 12 residues. Trimming stripped 0 bases from V and 7 bases from J, with 7 bases between. CDR3 nucleotides: TGTGCCAGCAGCTTGGCCGAGAGTGAAGCTTTCTTT. The encoded protein is CASSLAESEAFF.

The chain couples TRBV18 to TRBJ1-5; TRBD1 is a possible D gene (5 bases). The V gene lost 6 bases and the J gene lost 6 bases, with 18 bases spanning the gap. Germline CDR1 and CDR2: KGHSH and LQKENI. This CDR3 has 15 amino acids. The CDR3 here is CASSSSRGAVQPQHF. CDR3 nucleotides: TGTGCCAGCTCGTCGAGCCGCGGGGCGGTTCAGCCCCAGCATTTT.

This sequence joins TRBV5-4 and TRBJ2-1, with TRBD2 identical over 9 bases. The CDR3 is 15 amino acids. Germline assignment: CDR1 SGHNT and CDR2 YYREEE (reference sequence). The junction had 7 bases not matched to a gene; V was cut back by 1 base and J by 8 bases. The CDR3, as DNA: TGTGCCAGCAGCTTGCCAGGCGGGGGGGCCCATGAGCAGTTCTTC. Protein sequence: CASSLPGGGAHEQFF.

This chain joins TRBV7-5 and TRBJ2-5; TRBD2, the table's D call, lacks a check against the DNA. TRBV7-5 corresponds to a pseudogene. The length of the CDR3 is 15 residues. The CDR3 is CARSMMLAGAQTQYF. The CDR3 nucleotides read TGTGCCAGAAGCATGATGTTAGCGGGGGCCCAGACCCAGTACTTC.

The chain has TRBV7-9 and TRBJ1-1; TRBD1 matches at 7 bases. CDR1 SEHNR and CDR2 FQNEAQ come from the germline V gene (reference sequence). J was trimmed by 1 base and V by 7 bases; bases with no gene match: 6. CDR3 length equals 14 residues. The DNA for the CDR3 is TGTGCCAGCACGCCGACAGGGTGGAACACTGAAGCTTTCTTT. Protein sequence: CASTPTGWNTEAFF.

This chain joins TRBV5-1 and TRBJ1-2; TRBD1 matches 10 bases. Germline CDR1 reads SGHRS; CDR2 reads YFSETQ. CDR3 length: 15 amino acids. Trimming at V came to 4 bases and at J to 4 bases, leaving 7 bases not matched to a gene. This chain's CDR3 is CASSHGTGALYGYTF. The CDR3 DNA reads TGCGCCAGCAGCCACGGGACAGGGGCCCTCTATGGCTACACCTTC.

The J gene is TRBJ2-3, the V gene TRBV9; TRBD2 agrees at 8 bases. The germline CDR1 and CDR2 sequences are SGDLS and YYNGEE. The CDR3 is made up of 15 amino acids. V dropped 0 bases and J dropped 4; count of bases not matched to a gene: 4. CDR3 sequence (DNA): TGTGCCAGCAGCGTAGACGGGGGGGCCCCAGATACGCAGTATTTT. Translated, it gives CASSVDGGAPDTQYF.

This clone was seen a few times. This chain connects TRBV6-1 to TRBJ2-3, with TRBD2 matching over 8 bases. J lost 2 bases, V lost 1 base, and 5 bases had no gene match. CDR1 is MNHNS, CDR2 SASEGT, per germline. CDR3 length: 16 residues. Here the CDR3 reads CASSEGAGGHTDTQYF. The CDR3 region has the DNA TGTGCCAGCAGTGAAGGGGCGGGGGGACACACAGATACGCAGTATTTT.